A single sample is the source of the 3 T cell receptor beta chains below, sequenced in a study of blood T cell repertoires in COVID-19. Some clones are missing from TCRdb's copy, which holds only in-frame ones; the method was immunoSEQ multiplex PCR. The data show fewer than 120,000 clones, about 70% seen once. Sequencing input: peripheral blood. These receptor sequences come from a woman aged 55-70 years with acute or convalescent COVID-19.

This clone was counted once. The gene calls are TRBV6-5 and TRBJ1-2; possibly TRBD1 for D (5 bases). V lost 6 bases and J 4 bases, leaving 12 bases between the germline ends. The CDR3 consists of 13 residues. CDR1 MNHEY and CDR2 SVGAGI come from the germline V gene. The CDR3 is CASSMGQAYGYTF. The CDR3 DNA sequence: TGTGCCAGCAGCATGGGGCAGGCCTATGGCTACACCTTC.

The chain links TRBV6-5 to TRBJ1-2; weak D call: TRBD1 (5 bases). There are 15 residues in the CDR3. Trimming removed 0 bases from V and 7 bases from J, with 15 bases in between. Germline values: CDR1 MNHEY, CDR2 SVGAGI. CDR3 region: CASSYSGLLSTGYTF. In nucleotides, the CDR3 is TGTGCCAGCAGTTACTCGGGACTTTTGTCTACTGGCTACACCTTC.

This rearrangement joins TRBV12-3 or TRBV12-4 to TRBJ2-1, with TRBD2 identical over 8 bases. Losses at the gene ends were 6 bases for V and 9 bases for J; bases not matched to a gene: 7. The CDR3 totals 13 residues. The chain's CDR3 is CASSPREGGEQFF. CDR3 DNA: TGTGCCAGCAGCCCACGGGAGGGCGGTGAGCAGTTCTTC.